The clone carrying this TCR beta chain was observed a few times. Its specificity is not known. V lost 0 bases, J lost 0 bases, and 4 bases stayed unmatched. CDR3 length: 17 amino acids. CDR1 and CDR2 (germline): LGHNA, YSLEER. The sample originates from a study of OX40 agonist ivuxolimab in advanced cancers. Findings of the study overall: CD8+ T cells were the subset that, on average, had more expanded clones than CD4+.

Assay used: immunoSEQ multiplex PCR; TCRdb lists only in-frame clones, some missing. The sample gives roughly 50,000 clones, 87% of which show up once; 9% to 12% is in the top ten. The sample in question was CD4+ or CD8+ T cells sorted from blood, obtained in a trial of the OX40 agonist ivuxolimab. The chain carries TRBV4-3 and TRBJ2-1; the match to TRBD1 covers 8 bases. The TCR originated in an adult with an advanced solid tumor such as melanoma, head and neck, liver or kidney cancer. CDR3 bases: TGCGCCAGCAGCCAAGACAGGGGGCCGGGCTCCTACAATGAGCAGTTCTTC. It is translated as CASSQDRGPGSYNEQFF.